This T cell receptor beta chain is from a study of tissue T cells after allogeneic stem cell transplantation. Some clones are missing from TCRdb's copy, which holds only in-frame ones; the method was immunoSEQ multiplex PCR. Among more than 10,000 clones listed, 35% to 40% were seen once. As regards this clone: The gene names here belong to mouse. The read is 1 residue too short to cover the CDR3 end, so that end is filled in from the germline J gene.

This CDR3 has 14 amino acids. The V gene's germline CDR1 is KGHPV and CDR2 FQNQEV (reference sequence). Between the trimmed V and J ends, which lost 0 bases and 0 bases, there was a span of 4 bases. The time point here: mouse harvest day 7 after allogeneic transplant. The graft held 10^6 splenic CD5+ T cells and 10^7 T-cell-depleted bone marrow cells. The rearrangement uses TRBV26 and TRBJ2-4; D remains unclear. Input material: skin. The receptor was isolated from a female BALB/c mouse given C57BL/6 T cells with graft-versus-host disease after an allogeneic hematopoietic cell transplant. CDR3 loop: CASSLSASQNTLYF. CDR3 DNA (partial): TGTGCCAGCAGTCTGTCTGCTAGTCAAAACACCTTGTAC.